This T cell receptor beta chain is drawn from a study of T-cell memory formation after mild COVID-19. Study-level information: TCR clusters showed largely donor specificity.

This clonotype appeared a few times. TCRdb itself ran the 5' RACE reads through MiXCR, one entry per CDR3 protein. The sample shows 100,000 to 130,000 distinct CDR3 sequences, approximately 15% of them seen only once. Trimming cost V 7 bases and J 4 bases, with 7 bases left between them. Germline CDR1 and CDR2: SEHNR and FQNEAQ (reference sequence). The CDR3 spans 11 residues. The sample comprised PBMCs or a T cell subset sorted from them (not recorded which). This TCR was recovered from a man aged 18 to 30 who had mild COVID-19 (a few samples of this study predate the infection). Cell type and time point are not known. V and J are TRBV7-9 and TRBJ1-1, with unresolved D. The CDR3 reads CASTFSTEAFF. Written as DNA, the CDR3 is TGTGCCAGCACCTTTTCCACTGAAGCTTTCTTT.